This TCR beta chain was observed in a study of blood T cell repertoires in COVID-19. Study summary: Acute-phase and convalescent COVID-19 samples originated in the United States, Italy and Spain. PBMCs, B-cell-depleted T cells, or T cells were the source of the cDNA or gDNA that made up the material.

V lost 9 bases and J 5 bases, leaving 19 bases between the germline ends. The CDR3 has 14 residues. Germline CDR1 reads MDHEN; CDR2 reads SYDVKM. Assay used: immunoSEQ multiplex PCR; TCRdb lists only in-frame clones, some missing. The sample consists of about 220,000 clones, about 84% of them appearing once. This clone was observed a single time. Sequences were obtained from peripheral blood. The TCR originated in a human donor in a cohort sampled during active COVID-19. The J gene is TRBJ2-5, the V gene TRBV28, with D possibly matching TRBD2 (7 bases). CDR3 residues: CASKGGGGMETQYF. The CDR3, as DNA: TGTGCCAGTAAAGGCGGGGGCGGAATGGAGACCCAGTACTTC.